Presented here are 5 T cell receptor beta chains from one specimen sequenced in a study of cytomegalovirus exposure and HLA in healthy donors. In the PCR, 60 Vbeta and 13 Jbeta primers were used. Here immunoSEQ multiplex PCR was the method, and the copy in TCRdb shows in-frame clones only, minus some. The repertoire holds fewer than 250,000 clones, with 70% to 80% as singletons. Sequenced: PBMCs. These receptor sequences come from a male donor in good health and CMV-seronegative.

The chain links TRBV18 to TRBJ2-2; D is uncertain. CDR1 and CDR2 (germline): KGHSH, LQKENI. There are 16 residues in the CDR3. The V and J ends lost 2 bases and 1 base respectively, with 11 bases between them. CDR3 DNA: TGTGCCAGCTCACCAATTACACGGGTGAACACCGGGGAGCTGTTTTTT. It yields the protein CASSPITRVNTGELFF.

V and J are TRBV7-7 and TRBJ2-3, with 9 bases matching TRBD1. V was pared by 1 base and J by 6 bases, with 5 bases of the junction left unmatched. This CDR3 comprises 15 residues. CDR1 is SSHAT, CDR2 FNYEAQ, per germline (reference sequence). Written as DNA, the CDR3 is TGTGCCAGCAGCTTAGGGGGGACAGGGTCGGATACGCAGTATTTT. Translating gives CASSLGGTGSDTQYF. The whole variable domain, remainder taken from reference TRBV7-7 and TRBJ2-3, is GAGVSQSPRYKVTKRGQDVTLRCDPISSHATLYWYQQALGQGPEFLTYFNYEAQPDKSGLPSDRFSAERPEGSISTLTIQRTEQRDSAMYRCASSLGGTGSDTQYFGPGTRLTVL.

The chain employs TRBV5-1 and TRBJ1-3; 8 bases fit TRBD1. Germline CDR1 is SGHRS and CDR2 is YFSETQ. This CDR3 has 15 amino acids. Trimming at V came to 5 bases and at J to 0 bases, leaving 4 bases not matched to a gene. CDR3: CASRGQESSGNTIYF. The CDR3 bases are TGCGCCAGCAGGGGACAGGAGTCCTCTGGAAACACCATATATTTT.

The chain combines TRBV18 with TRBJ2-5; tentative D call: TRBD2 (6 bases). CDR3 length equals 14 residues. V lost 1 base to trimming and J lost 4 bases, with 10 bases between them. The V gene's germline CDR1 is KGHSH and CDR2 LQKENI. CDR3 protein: CASSPQKGGETQYF. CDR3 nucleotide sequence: TGTGCCAGCTCACCACAGAAGGGAGGAGAGACCCAGTACTTC.

The CDR3 region is CASSEDPGGLYEQYF. As DNA, the CDR3 is TGTGCCAGCAGTGAAGATCCAGGGGGCCTTTACGAGCAGTACTTC. The genes are TRBV2 and TRBJ2-7; 8 positions agree with TRBD1. This CDR3 region has 15 residues. The junction had 6 bases not matched to a gene; V was cut back by 1 base and J by 4 bases. Per germline, CDR1 SNHLY and CDR2 FYNNEI.